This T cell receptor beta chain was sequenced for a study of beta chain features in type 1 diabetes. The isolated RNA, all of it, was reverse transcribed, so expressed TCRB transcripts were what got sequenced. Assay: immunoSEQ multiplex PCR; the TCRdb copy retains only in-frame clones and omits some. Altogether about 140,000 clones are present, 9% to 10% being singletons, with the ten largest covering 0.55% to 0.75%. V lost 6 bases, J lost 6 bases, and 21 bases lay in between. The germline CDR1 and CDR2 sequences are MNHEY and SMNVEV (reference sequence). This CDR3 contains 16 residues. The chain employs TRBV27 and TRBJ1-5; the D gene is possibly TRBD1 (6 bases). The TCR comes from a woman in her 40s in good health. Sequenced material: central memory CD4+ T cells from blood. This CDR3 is CASRKGGGSVGQPQHF. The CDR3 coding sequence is TGTGCCAGCAGGAAAGGGGGGGGAAGTGTCGGTCAGCCCCAGCATTTT.